These 32 T cell receptor beta chains came from one sample sequenced in a study of response to subunit inactivated influenza vaccine. TCRdb called the RT-PCR reads again in MiXCR, with one record for every CDR3 protein. Of about 520,000 distinct CDR3 sequences listed, about 25% are singletons. The sequenced sample was CD4+ T cells sorted from PBMCs, obtained approximately 5 days after vaccination. These receptors came from a man aged 50-60 years who received an inactivated influenza vaccine.

The chain employs TRBV5-6 and TRBJ1-1; 11 bases map to TRBD1. This CDR3 has 18 amino acids. The junction had 10 bases not matched to a gene; V was cut back by 1 base and J by 2 bases. Germline values: CDR1 SGHDT, CDR2 YYEEEE. The CDR3 spells CASSLIVGTGGYNTEAFF. CDR3 bases: TGTGCCAGCAGCTTGATTGTTGGGACAGGGGGTTATAACACTGAAGCTTTCTTT. Full variable domain (missing parts from reference TRBV5-6 and TRBJ1-1): DAGVTQSPTHLIKTRGQQVTLRCSPKSGHDTVSWYQQALGQGPQFIFQYYEEEERQRGNFPDRFSGHQFPNYSSELNVNALLLGDSALYLCASSLIVGTGGYNTEAFFGQGTRLTVV.

This clonotype is a singleton in its sample. The genes are TRBV3-1 and TRBJ1-3, with TRBD1 matching 8 bases. With 4 bases clipped from V and 4 bases from J, the junction kept 3 bases outside the gene matches. The CDR3 runs to 14 residues. Germline CDR1 LGHDT, CDR2 YNNKEL (reference sequence). CDR3 bases: TGTGCCAGCAGCCGGACAGGGCCAGGAAACACCATATATTTT. Protein sequence: CASSRTGPGNTIYF.

The CDR3 DNA follows: TGCAGTGCCCCGTACGAGGGAGGGACCGGGGAGCTGTTTTTT. It yields the protein CSAPYEGGTGELFF. The chain joins TRBV20-1 to TRBJ2-2, with 7 bases lining up with TRBD2. CDR3 length: 14 residues. Germline CDR1 DFQATT, CDR2 SNEGSKA (reference sequence). The V segment lost 6 bases and the J segment 5 bases; nucleotides outside the gene matches: 9.

This clonotype was counted only a few times. The V call is TRBV12-3 or TRBV12-4, the J call TRBJ2-1, with D perhaps TRBD1 or TRBD2 (6 bases each). V was pared by 2 bases and J by 9 bases, with 11 bases between. CDR3 length: 13 residues. The CDR3 nucleotides are TGTGCCAGCAGTTTACGGGGGCGCGGTGAGCAGTTCTTC. Encoded protein: CASSLRGRGEQFF.

The V call is TRBV7-2, the J call TRBJ1-2, with TRBD1 as a possible D gene (5 bases). The CDR3 is 16 residues long. V dropped 5 bases and J dropped 0 bases, with 16 bases sitting between them. Germline CDR1 and CDR2: SGHTA and FQGNSA. CDR3 region: CASSTGLQVTNYGYTF. The CDR3 DNA sequence: TGTGCCAGCAGCACAGGACTACAGGTTACTAACTATGGCTACACCTTC.

This clonotype occurred a few times. This chain uses TRBV12-3 or TRBV12-4 with TRBJ1-1; perhaps TRBD1 as D (5 bases). Trimming pared 7 bases from V and 5 bases from J, leaving 17 bases between. The CDR3 totals 14 residues. The DNA of the CDR3 is TGTGCCAGCACCCTGGGTGGGGGTGTAACTGAAGCTTTCTTT. Translating gives CASTLGGGVTEAFF.

V gene TRBV7-8 combines with J gene TRBJ2-2; the match to TRBD2 covers 7 bases. The CDR3 has 16 amino acids. Germline V gene sequence: CDR1 SGHVS, CDR2 FQNEAQ. V dropped 5 bases and J dropped 2; count of bases not matched to a gene: 8. The CDR3 bases are TGTGCCAGCAGCCTCATGCTAGCGGTTAACACCGGGGAGCTGTTTTTT. Encoded protein: CASSLMLAVNTGELFF.

The V gene is TRBV7-2, the J gene TRBJ1-3; tentative D call: TRBD1 (6 bases). The CDR3 length is 13 residues. The V end lost 5 bases, the J end lost 8 bases, and 13 bases lay between the germline ends. CDR1 is SGHTA, CDR2 FQGNSA, per germline. CDR3 region: CASSTRKGDTIYF. The CDR3 nucleotides are TGTGCCAGCAGCACGAGAAAGGGGGACACCATATATTTT.

This rearrangement joins TRBV9 to TRBJ2-7; 12 bases fit TRBD1. Germline trimming cut 0 bases from V and 5 bases from J; bases unmatched to any gene: 6. The germline gives CDR1 SGDLS, CDR2 YYNGEE. This CDR3 is built from 16 residues. CDR3 protein: CASSVGDRGLRHEQYF. CDR3 DNA sequence: TGTGCCAGCAGCGTAGGGGACAGGGGGCTCCGCCACGAGCAGTACTTC.

This clonotype has only a few counts. The chain carries TRBV10-3 and TRBJ2-5; D gene unclear. Trimming stripped 2 bases from V and 0 bases from J, with 4 bases between. Germline CDR1 and CDR2: ENHRY and SYGVKD. CDR3 length: 13 residues. The CDR3 sequence: CAISENNQETQYF. The CDR3 region has the DNA TGTGCCATCAGTGAGAACAACCAAGAGACCCAGTACTTC.

A few counts support this clonotype. The V and J genes are TRBV9 and TRBJ2-1; weak D call: TRBD2 (6 bases). The CDR3 extends over 15 amino acids. V lost 2 bases to trimming and J lost 0 bases, with 9 bases between them. Germline CDR1 reads SGDLS; CDR2 reads YYNGEE. CDR3: CASSVRDSSYNEQFF. The CDR3 DNA is TGTGCCAGCAGCGTCCGGGACTCCTCCTACAATGAGCAGTTCTTC.

This clonotype was seen a handful of times. The chain carries TRBV19 and TRBJ1-1, with D uncertain. Deletions cut 3 bases from V and 1 base from J, with 9 bases between. CDR1 is LNHDA, CDR2 SQIVND, per germline (reference sequence). This CDR3 has 14 amino acids. This CDR3 reads CASSMREQNTEAFF. The CDR3 coding sequence is TGTGCCAGTAGTATGAGGGAACAGAACACTGAAGCTTTCTTT.

This clonotype was observed a few times. The chain links TRBV29-1 to TRBJ1-3; 8 bases line up with TRBD1. V was pared by 8 bases and J by 0 bases, with 3 bases of the junction left unmatched. CDR1 is SQVTM, CDR2 ANQGSEA, per germline. The CDR3 consists of 13 residues. The CDR3 loop reads CSIGQGSGNTIYF. The DNA of the CDR3 is TGCAGCATCGGACAGGGCTCTGGAAACACCATATATTTT.

The J gene is TRBJ2-1, the V gene TRBV4-2, with 9 bases lining up with TRBD2. V trimming: 1 base; J trimming: 5 bases; junction bases outside the gene matches: 9. Germline CDR1 is LGHNA and CDR2 is YNFKEQ. The CDR3 is made up of 17 amino acids. The CDR3 bases are TGTGCCAGCAGCCAAGTAGACGTAGCGGGAGTCCACAATGAGCAGTTCTTC. Amino acid sequence: CASSQVDVAGVHNEQFF.

This chain links TRBV7-8 with TRBJ1-2, with D unresolved. CDR3 length equals 13 residues. V was clipped by 4 bases and J by 2 bases, with 8 bases between them. The germline V gene encodes CDR1 SGHVS and CDR2 FQNEAQ. The CDR3 nucleotides read TGTGCCAGCAGCTCGGGTAGCAACTATGGCTACACCTTC. Its translation is CASSSGSNYGYTF.

This clonotype was observed a handful of times. The chain has TRBV12-3 or TRBV12-4 and TRBJ2-7; D is unresolved. Trimming removed 7 bases from V and 4 bases from J, with 8 bases in between. The CDR3 is made up of 11 amino acids. CDR3 nucleotides: TGTGCCAGCACCGCGACATACGAGCAGTACTTC. Protein: CASTATYEQYF.

J is TRBJ2-1 and V is TRBV4-3, with 7 nucleotides matching TRBD2. The germline gives CDR1 LGHNA, CDR2 YSLEER. This CDR3 region has 17 residues. V was clipped by 0 bases and J by 2 bases; unmatched bases: 7. The chain's CDR3 is CASSQDPPGGTYNEQFF. The CDR3 coding sequence is TGCGCCAGCAGCCAAGATCCCCCGGGGGGAACCTACAATGAGCAGTTCTTC.

The gene calls are TRBV7-2 and TRBJ2-3; D remains ambiguous. V lost 4 bases, J lost 8 bases, and 19 bases lay in between. The CDR3 spans 15 residues. The V gene's germline CDR1 is SGHTA and CDR2 FQGNSA. CDR3: CASSSNGPGFSTQYF. In nucleotides, the CDR3 is TGTGCCAGCAGCTCAAACGGACCCGGTTTTAGTACGCAGTATTTT. Drawing the rest from reference TRBV7-2 and TRBJ2-3, the complete variable domain is GAGVSQSPSNKVTEKGKDVELRCDPISGHTALYWYRQSLGQGLEFLIYFQGNSAPDKSGLPSDRFSAERTGGSVSTLTIQRTQQEDSAVYLCASSSNGPGFSTQYFGPGTRLTVL.

This clonotype was observed a handful of times. The J gene is TRBJ2-2, the V gene TRBV6-2 or TRBV6-3, with TRBD2 matching over 10 bases. CDR1 MNHEY and CDR2 SVGEGT come from the germline V gene. This CDR3 is built from 15 residues. V shed 7 bases and J 4 bases; nucleotides not matched to a gene: 6. CDR3 sequence: CASKRAGGPTGELFF. The CDR3 nucleotides read TGTGCCAGCAAACGAGCGGGAGGGCCCACCGGGGAGCTGTTTTTT.

Relative to its sample, this clonotype is medium-sized. The V and J genes are TRBV12-3 or TRBV12-4 and TRBJ1-5; D is unclear. The V and J ends lost 3 bases and 5 bases respectively, with 14 bases between them. The CDR3 loop spans 15 amino acids. This CDR3 is CASSLRGIGYQPQHF. Here the CDR3 DNA reads TGTGCCAGCAGTTTGAGAGGGATCGGGTATCAGCCCCAGCATTTT.

This clonotype was seen more than once but under ten times. The chain carries TRBV6-1 and TRBJ1-4; D gene ambiguous. The CDR3 is made up of 11 amino acids. The germline V and J ends were trimmed by 7 bases and 6 bases, with 6 bases remaining between them. CDR1 and CDR2 from the germline V gene are MNHNS and SASEGT. CDR3 sequence: CASTEYEKLFF. The CDR3 bases are TGTGCCAGCACCGAATATGAAAAACTGTTTTTT.

This chain connects TRBV10-3 to TRBJ1-6, with 7 positions matching TRBD1. CDR3 length: 18 residues. After removal of 7 bases from V and 3 bases from J, the junction contained 15 bases not matched to a gene. Germline V gene sequence: CDR1 ENHRY, CDR2 SYGVKD. CDR3 sequence (DNA): TGTGCCATCACTGACCACGCGCCAGGGGGGAACTATAATTCACCCCTCCACTTT. It yields the protein CAITDHAPGGNYNSPLHF.

A few counts support this clonotype. The chain has TRBV5-1 and TRBJ1-4; D unclear. Trimming pared 0 bases from V and 3 bases from J, leaving 9 bases between. In germline, CDR1 is SGHRS, CDR2 YFSETQ. This CDR3 comprises 15 residues. The CDR3 region has the DNA TGCGCCAGCAGCTTGGGTCAAGGGTCTAATGAAAAACTGTTTTTT. Its protein is CASSLGQGSNEKLFF.

The V gene is TRBV3-1, the J gene TRBJ2-3; D is undetermined. This CDR3 is 17 amino acids long. Between the trimmed V and J ends, which lost 0 bases and 6 bases, there was a span of 19 bases. From germline, CDR1 is LGHDT and CDR2 YNNKEL (reference sequence). CDR3 bases: TGTGCCAGCAGCCAAGAGAGTAGGGCGGCTTCCCGGGATACGCAGTATTTT. It yields the protein CASSQESRAASRDTQYF.

The table lists this clonotype with many counts. J is TRBJ2-5 and V is TRBV12-3 or TRBV12-4; TRBD2 is a possible D gene (6 bases). V dropped 3 bases and J dropped 5 bases, with 13 bases sitting between them. The CDR3 has 14 residues. The CDR3 protein is CASSFWGVSETQYF. The CDR3 DNA sequence: TGTGCCAGCAGTTTTTGGGGGGTTAGCGAGACCCAGTACTTC.

This clonotype was detected a few times. This chain joins TRBV6-2 or TRBV6-3 and TRBJ2-3; no clear D gene. CDR3 length equals 13 residues. CDR1 is MNHEY and CDR2 is SVGEGT in the germline V gene. Trimming pared 8 bases from V and 0 bases from J, leaving 9 bases between. The CDR3 DNA sequence: TGTGCCAGCCACGACCGTAGCACAGATACGCAGTATTTT. Translation: CASHDRSTDTQYF.

CDR3 sequence (DNA): TGCAGTGCTCGACCACGACAGGGGATGACCTACGAGCAGTACTTC. Its translation is CSARPRQGMTYEQYF. The chain recombines TRBV20-1 with TRBJ2-7, with 8 bases that match TRBD1. The germline V gene encodes CDR1 DFQATT and CDR2 SNEGSKA (reference sequence). V lost 5 bases to trimming and J lost 2 bases; unmatched junction nucleotides: 11. The CDR3 totals 15 residues.

This clonotype came up once. V usage is TRBV29-1 and J usage is TRBJ1-1; perhaps TRBD1 as D (6 bases). Trimming pared 6 bases from V and 1 base from J, leaving 12 bases between. CDR3 size: 13 residues. In germline, CDR1 is SQVTM, CDR2 ANQGSEA. The CDR3 here is CSVGGHPNTEAFF. For the CDR3, the DNA is TGCAGCGTGGGGGGACACCCGAACACTGAAGCTTTCTTT.

This clonotype occurred a few times. The chain is built from TRBV20-1 and TRBJ2-7; no clear D gene. The CDR3 runs 13 residues. Germline CDR1 and CDR2: DFQATT and SNEGSKA (reference sequence). The V and J ends lost 3 bases and 1 base respectively, with 10 bases between them. This chain's CDR3 is CSASLARSYEQYF. CDR3 nucleotide sequence: TGCAGTGCTAGTCTGGCCAGATCCTACGAGCAGTACTTC.

This clonotype was seen more than once but under ten times. The rearrangement links TRBV7-9 to TRBJ2-3; the match to TRBD1 covers 9 bases. CDR1 and CDR2 from the germline V gene are SEHNR and FQNEAQ (reference sequence). This CDR3 region has 14 residues. The V segment lost 4 bases and the J segment 6 bases; nucleotides outside the gene matches: 5. For the CDR3, the DNA is TGTGCCAGCAGCTGGGACAGGGCTCGCGATACGCAGTATTTT. Translation gives CASSWDRARDTQYF.

This clonotype was detected only a few times. The V call is TRBV4-3, the J call TRBJ2-1, with TRBD2 identical over 14 bases. This CDR3 is built from 17 residues. Germline values: CDR1 LGHNA, CDR2 YSLEER. With 2 bases clipped from V and 7 bases from J, the junction kept 7 bases outside the gene matches. CDR3 loop: CASSQPGLAGDRNEQFF. CDR3 sequence (DNA): TGCGCCAGCAGCCAACCGGGACTAGCGGGAGATCGTAATGAGCAGTTCTTC.

V usage is TRBV6-2 or TRBV6-3 and J usage is TRBJ2-6; 8 bases agree with TRBD1. The CDR3 has 21 residues. Trimming took 5 bases from V and 0 from J; bases not matched to a gene: 18. Germline assignment: CDR1 MNHEY and CDR2 SVGEGT. CDR3 sequence: CASSPLPGQALKNSGANVLTF. For the CDR3, the DNA is TGTGCCAGCAGTCCCCTACCGGGACAGGCGCTAAAAAACTCTGGGGCCAACGTCCTGACTTTC.